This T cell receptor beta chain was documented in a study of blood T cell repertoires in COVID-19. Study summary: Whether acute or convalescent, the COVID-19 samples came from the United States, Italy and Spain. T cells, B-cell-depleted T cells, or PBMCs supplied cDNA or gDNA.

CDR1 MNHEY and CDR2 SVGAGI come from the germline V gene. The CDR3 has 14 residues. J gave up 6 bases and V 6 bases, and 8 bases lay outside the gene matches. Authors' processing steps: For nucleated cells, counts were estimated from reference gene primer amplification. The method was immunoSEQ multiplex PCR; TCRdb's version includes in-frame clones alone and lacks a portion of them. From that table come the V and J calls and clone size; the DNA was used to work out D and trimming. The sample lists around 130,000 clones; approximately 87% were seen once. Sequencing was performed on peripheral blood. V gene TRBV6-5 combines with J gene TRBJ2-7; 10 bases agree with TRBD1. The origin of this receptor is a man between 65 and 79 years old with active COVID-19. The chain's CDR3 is CASRGQGMVGEQYF. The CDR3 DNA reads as TGTGCCAGCAGGGGACAGGGGATGGTCGGCGAGCAGTACTTC.